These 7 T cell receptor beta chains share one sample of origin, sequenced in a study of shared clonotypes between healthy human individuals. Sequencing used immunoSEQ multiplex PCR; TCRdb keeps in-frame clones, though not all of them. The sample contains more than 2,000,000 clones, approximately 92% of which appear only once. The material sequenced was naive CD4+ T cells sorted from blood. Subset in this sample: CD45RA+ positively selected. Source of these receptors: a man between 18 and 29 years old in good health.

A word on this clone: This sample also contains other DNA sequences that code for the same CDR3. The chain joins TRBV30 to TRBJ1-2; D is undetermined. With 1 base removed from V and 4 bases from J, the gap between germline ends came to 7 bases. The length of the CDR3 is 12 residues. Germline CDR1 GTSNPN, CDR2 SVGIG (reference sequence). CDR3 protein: CAWSDSPYGYTF. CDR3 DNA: TGTGCCTGGAGTGACAGTCCCTATGGCTACACCTTC. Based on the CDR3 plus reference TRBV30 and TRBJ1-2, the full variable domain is SQTIHQWPATLVQPVGSPLSLECTVEGTSNPNLYWYRQAAGRGLQLLFYSVGIGQISSEVPQNLSASRPQDRQFILSSKKLLLSDSGFYLCAWSDSPYGYTFGSGTRLTVV.

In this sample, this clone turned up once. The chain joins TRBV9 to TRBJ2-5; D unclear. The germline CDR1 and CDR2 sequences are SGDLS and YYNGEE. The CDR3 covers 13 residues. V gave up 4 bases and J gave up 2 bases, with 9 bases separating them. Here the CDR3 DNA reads TGTGCCAGCAGCTTGAGTTGGCAAGAGACCCAGTACTTC. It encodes CASSLSWQETQYF.

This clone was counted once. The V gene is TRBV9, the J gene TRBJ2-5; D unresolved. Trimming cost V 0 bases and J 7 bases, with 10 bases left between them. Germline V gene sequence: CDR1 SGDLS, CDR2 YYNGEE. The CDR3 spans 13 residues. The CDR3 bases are TGTGCCAGCAGCGTAGAACCAGGCGGGACCCAGTACTTC. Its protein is CASSVEPGGTQYF. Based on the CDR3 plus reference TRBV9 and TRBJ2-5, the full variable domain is DSGVTQTPKHLITATGQRVTLRCSPRSGDLSVYWYQQSLDQGLQFLIQYYNGEERAKGNILERFSAQQFPDLHSELNLSSLELGDSALYFCASSVEPGGTQYFGPGTRLLVL.

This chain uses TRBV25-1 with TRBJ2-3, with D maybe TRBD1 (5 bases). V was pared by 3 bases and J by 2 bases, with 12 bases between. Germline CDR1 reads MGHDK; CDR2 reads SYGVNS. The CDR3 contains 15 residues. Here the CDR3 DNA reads TGTGCCAGCAGTGATCATCAGGACAACACAGATACGCAGTATTTT. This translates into CASSDHQDNTDTQYF.

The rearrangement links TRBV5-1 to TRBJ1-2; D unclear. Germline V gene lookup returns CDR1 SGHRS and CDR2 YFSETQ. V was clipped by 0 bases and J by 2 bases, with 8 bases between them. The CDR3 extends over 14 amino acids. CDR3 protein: CASSLEVQNYGYTF. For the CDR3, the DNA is TGCGCCAGCAGCTTGGAGGTACAGAACTATGGCTACACCTTC. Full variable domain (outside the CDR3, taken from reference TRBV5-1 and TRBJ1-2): KAGVTQTPRYLIKTRGQQVTLSCSPISGHRSVSWYQQTPGQGLQFLFEYFSETQRNKGNFPGRFSGRQFSNSRSEMNVSTLELGDSALYLCASSLEVQNYGYTFGSGTRLTVV.

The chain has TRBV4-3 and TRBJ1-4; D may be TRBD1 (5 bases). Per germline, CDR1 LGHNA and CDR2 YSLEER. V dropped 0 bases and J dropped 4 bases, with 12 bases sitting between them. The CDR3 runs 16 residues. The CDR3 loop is CASSQDRGWGNEKLFF. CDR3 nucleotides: TGCGCCAGCAGCCAAGATCGGGGCTGGGGTAATGAAAAACTGTTTTTT.

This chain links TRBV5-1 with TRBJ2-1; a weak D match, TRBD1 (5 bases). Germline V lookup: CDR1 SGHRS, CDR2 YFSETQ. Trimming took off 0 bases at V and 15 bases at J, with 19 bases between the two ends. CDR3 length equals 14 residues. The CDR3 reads CASSLAELWGDRFF. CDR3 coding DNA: TGCGCCAGCAGCTTGGCCGAGTTGTGGGGCGATCGGTTCTTC.